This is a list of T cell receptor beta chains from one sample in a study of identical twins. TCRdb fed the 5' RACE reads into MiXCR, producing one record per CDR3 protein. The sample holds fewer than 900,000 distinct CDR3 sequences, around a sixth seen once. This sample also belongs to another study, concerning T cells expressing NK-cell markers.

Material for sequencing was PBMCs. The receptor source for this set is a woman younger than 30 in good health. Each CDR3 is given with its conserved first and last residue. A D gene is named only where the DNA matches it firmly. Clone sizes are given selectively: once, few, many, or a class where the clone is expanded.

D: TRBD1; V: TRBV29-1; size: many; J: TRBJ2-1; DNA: TGCAGCGTTGCTAGCCGGGACAGTTCATACAATGAGCAGTTCTTC; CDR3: CSVASRDSSYNEQFF
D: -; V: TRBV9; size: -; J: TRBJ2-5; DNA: TGTGCCAGCAGCGCGAATCTAGGGCAGGGAGAGACCCAGTACTTC; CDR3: CASSANLGQGETQYF
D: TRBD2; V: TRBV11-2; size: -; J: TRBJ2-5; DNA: TGTGCCAGCAGCTCCTGGAGGGAGGGAGGAGAGACCCAGTACTTC; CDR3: CASSSWREGGETQYF
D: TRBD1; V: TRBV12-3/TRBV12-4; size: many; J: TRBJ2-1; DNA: TGTGCCAGCAGTCCGACAGGGATCTACAATGAGCAGTTCTTC; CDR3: CASSPTGIYNEQFF
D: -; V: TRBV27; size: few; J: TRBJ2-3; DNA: TGTGCCAGCAGGAGAAAGGCAACTAATCTTAGCACAGATACGCAGTATTTT; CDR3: CASRRKATNLSTDTQYF
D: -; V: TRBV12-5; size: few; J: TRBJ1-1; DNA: TGTGCTAGTGGTCTAACGAGGCTGGCTCCTGAAGCTTTCTTT; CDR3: CASGLTRLAPEAFF
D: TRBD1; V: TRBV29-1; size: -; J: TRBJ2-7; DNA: TGCAGCGTTGAAGCCGGGACAGTCTCCTACGAGCAGTACTTC; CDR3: CSVEAGTVSYEQYF
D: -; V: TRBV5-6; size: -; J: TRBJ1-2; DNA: TGTGCCAGCAGACGGTTGGGAATTGGCGGCTACACCTTC; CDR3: CASRRLGIGGYTF
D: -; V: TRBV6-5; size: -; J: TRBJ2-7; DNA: TGTGCCAGCAGCTCGACTACGATCGAGCAGTACTTC; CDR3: CASSSTTIEQYF
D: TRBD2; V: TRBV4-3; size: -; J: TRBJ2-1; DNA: TGCGCCAGCAGCCAAGATTGGGGCGGGGGCAATGAGCAGTTCTTC; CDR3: CASSQDWGGGNEQFF
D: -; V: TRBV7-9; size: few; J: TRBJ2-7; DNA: TGTGCCAGCAGCCCGCTAGACATTTTTTATACCGAGCAGTACTTC; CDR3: CASSPLDIFYTEQYF
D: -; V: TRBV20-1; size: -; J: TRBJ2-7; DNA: TGCAGTGCTTTGGGGGAGAAGAGCTCCTACGAGCAGTACTTC; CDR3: CSALGEKSSYEQYF
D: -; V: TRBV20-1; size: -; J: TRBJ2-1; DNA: TGCAGTGCTAGGAGAGTGTCAGGGGGGTGGAATGAGCAGTTCTTC; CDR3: CSARRVSGGWNEQFF
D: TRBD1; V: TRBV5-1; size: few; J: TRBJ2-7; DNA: TGCGCCAGCAGCGGGGACAGGGGGGCCTACGAGCAGTACTTC; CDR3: CASSGDRGAYEQYF
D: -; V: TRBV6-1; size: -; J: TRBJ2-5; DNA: TGTGCCAGCATTCAGGACAGTGGTCTAGAGACCCAGTACTTC; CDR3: CASIQDSGLETQYF
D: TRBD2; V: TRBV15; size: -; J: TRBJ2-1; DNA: TGTGCCACGAAGGCTAGCGGGGACAATGAGCAGTTCTTC; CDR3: CATKASGDNEQFF
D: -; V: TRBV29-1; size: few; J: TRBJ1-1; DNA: TGCAGCGTTGATAGGGGATTTTACACTGAAGCTTTCTTT; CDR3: CSVDRGFYTEAFF
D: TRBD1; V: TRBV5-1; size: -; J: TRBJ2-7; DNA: TGCGCCAGCAGCTTGGGACTTTTCGGGACAGGGAGTCCGGAGCAGTACTTC; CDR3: CASSLGLFGTGSPEQYF
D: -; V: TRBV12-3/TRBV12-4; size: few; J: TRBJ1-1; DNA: TGTGCCAGCAGTCGCGGGGGCCATGAAGCTTTCTTT; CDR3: CASSRGGHEAFF
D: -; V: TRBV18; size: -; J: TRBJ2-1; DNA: TGTGCCAGCTCACTACTAAAGGGAGCCGGGTACAATGAGCAGTTCTTC; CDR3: CASSLLKGAGYNEQFF
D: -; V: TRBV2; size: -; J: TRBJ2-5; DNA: TGTGCCAGCAGGGGCCCGGACGGAGCGGAGACCCAGTACTTC; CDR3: CASRGPDGAETQYF
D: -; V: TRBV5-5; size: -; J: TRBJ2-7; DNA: TGTGCCAGCAGCAGACGGGTAGAGGAGCAGTACTTC; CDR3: CASSRRVEEQYF
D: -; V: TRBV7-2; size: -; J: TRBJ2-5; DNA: TGTGCCAGCAGCTTAGCTGGCCCCCAAGGGAGGGAGACCCAGTACTTC; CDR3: CASSLAGPQGRETQYF
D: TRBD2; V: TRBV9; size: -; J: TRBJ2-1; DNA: TGTGCCAGCAGCGTAGTAAATAGCGGGGCCCCCGGGAATGAGCAGTTCTTC; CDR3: CASSVVNSGAPGNEQFF
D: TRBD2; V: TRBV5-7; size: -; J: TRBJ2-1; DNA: TGTGCCATCAGCTTGGGGCTTAGCGGGAGGATCTATGAGCAGTTCTTC; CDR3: CAISLGLSGRIYEQFF
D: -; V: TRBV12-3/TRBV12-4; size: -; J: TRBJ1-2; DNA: TGTGCCAGCATTGGTCAGGAGTATGGCTACACCTTC; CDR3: CASIGQEYGYTF
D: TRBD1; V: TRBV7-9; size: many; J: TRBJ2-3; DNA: TGTGCCAGCAGCCGGGACAGAGATACGCAGTATTTT; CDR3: CASSRDRDTQYF
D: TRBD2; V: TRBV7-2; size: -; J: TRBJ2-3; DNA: TGTGCCAGCAGCTTAGCAGCGGGGGCGGGAGATACGCAGTATTTT; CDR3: CASSLAAGAGDTQYF
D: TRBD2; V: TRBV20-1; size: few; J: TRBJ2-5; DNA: TGCAGTGCTAGAGATGAGGCTAGCGGGAGTGGAAAGACCCAGTACTTC; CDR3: CSARDEASGSGKTQYF
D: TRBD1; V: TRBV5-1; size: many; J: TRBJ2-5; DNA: TGCGCCAGCAGGCTAACAGGGGGCCAAGAGACCCAGTACTTC; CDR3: CASRLTGGQETQYF
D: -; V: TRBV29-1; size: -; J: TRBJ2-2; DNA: TGCAGCGTCCTTAGCTTAACCGGGGAGCTGTTTTTT; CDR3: CSVLSLTGELFF
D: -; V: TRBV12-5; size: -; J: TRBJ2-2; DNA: TGTGCTAGTGGTTTGGTACCGACGATGGTCGGCACCTGGGAGCTGTTTTTT; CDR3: CASGLVPTMVGTWELFF
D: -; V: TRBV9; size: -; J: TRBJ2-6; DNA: TGTGCCAGCCAAACTGGCGCCAACGTCCTGACTTTC; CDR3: CASQTGANVLTF
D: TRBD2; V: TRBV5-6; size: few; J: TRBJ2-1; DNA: TGTGCCAGCAGCAAAGGGACTAGCGGGTTCAATGAGCAGTTCTTC; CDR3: CASSKGTSGFNEQFF
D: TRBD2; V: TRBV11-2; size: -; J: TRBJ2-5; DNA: TGTGCCAGCAGCGGGGGGCGGGGGGTCAACCAAGAGACCCAGTACTTC; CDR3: CASSGGRGVNQETQYF